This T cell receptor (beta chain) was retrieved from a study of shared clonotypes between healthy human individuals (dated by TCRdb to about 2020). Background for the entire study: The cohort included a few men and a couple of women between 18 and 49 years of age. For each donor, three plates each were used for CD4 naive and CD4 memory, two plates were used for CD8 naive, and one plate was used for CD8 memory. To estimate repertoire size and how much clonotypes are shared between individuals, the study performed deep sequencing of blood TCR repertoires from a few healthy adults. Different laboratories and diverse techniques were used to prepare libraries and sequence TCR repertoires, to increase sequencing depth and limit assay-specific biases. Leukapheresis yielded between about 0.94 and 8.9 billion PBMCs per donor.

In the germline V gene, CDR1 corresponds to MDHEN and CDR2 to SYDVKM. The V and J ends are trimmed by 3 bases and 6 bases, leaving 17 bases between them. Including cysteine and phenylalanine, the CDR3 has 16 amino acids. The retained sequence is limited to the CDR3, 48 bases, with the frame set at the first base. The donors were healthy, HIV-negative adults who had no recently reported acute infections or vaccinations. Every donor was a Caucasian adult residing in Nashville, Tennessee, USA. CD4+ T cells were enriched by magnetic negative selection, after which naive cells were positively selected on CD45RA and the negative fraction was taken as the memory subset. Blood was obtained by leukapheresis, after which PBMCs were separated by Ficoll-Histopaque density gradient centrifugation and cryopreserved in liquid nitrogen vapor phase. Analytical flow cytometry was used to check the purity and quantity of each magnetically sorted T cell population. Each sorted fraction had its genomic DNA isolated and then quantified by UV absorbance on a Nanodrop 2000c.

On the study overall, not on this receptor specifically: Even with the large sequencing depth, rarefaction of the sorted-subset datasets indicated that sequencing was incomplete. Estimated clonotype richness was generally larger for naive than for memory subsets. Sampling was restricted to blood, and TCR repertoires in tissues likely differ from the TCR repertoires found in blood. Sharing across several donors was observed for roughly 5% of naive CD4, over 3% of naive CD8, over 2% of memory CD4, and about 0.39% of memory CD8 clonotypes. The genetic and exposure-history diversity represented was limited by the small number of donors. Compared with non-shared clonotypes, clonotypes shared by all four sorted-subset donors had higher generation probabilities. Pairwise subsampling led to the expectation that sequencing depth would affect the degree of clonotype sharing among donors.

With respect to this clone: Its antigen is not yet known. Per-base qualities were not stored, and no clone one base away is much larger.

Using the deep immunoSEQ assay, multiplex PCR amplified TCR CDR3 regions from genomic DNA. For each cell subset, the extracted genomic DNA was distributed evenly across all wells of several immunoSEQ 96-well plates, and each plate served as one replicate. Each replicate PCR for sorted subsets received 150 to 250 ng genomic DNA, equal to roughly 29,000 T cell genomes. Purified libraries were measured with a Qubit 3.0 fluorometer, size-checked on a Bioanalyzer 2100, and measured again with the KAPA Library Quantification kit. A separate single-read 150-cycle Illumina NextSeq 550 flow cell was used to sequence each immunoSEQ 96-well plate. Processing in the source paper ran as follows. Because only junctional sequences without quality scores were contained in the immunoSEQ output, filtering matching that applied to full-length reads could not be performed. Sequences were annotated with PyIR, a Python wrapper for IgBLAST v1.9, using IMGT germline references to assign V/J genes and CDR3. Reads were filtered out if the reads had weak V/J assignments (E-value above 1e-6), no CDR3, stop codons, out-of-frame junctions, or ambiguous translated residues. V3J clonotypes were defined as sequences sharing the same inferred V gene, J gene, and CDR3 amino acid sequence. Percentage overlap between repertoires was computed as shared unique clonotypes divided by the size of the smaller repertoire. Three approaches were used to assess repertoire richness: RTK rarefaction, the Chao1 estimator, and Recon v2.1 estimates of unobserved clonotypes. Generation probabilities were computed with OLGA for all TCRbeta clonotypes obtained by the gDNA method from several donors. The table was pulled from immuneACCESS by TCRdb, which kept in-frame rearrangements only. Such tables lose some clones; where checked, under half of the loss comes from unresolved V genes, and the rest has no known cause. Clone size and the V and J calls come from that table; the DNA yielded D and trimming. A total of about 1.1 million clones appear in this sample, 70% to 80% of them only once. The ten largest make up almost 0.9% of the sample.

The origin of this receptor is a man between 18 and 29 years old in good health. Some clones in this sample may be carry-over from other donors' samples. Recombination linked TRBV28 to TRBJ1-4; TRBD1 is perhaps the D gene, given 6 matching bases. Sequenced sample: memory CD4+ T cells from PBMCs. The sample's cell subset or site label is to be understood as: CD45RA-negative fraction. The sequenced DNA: TGTGCCAGCAGTTTGGTCAGGGGTGGGACTCATGAAAAACTGTTTTTT. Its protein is CASSLVRGGTHEKLFF.